This passage covers 2 T cell receptor beta chains from one sample sequenced in a study of PD-1 blockade in classical Hodgkin lymphoma. The patients all showed relapse after autologous stem cell transplantation, while their brentuximab vedotin exposure varied. Sequencing was performed with immunoSEQ multiplex PCR; in TCRdb, only in-frame clones are kept and a portion is missing. The table includes roughly 34,000 clones, over 65% detected once. Sequencing was performed on peripheral blood mononuclear cells (PBMCs), taken before the second cycle of nivolumab. The source of these receptors is a human donor with classical Hodgkin lymphoma.

V gene TRBV11-2 combines with J gene TRBJ1-1; D not resolved. CDR3 length equals 16 residues. Trimming stripped 5 bases from V and 1 base from J, with 17 bases between. CDR1 and CDR2 from the germline V gene are SGHAT and FQNNGV. CDR3 in amino acids: CASSPAGWERNTEAFF. CDR3 nucleotide sequence: TGTGCCAGCAGCCCGGCGGGGTGGGAGAGGAACACTGAAGCTTTCTTT. Combining the CDR3 with reference TRBV11-2 and TRBJ1-1 gives the whole variable domain EAGVAQSPRYKIIEKRQSVAFWCNPISGHATLYWYQQILGQGPKLLIQFQNNGVVDDSQLPKDRFSAERLKGVDSTLKIQPAKLEDSAVYLCASSPAGWERNTEAFFGQGTRLTVV.

V gene TRBV2 combines with J gene TRBJ2-7; 9 bases align to TRBD1. The CDR3 contains 14 residues. Germline-derived CDR1 and CDR2 are SNHLY and FYNNEI. The ends lost 2 bases at V and 4 bases at J; junction bases unmatched: 3. The CDR3 DNA reads TGTGCCAGCAGTGAATCACAGGGGGCATACGAGCAGTACTTC. This codes for CASSESQGAYEQYF.